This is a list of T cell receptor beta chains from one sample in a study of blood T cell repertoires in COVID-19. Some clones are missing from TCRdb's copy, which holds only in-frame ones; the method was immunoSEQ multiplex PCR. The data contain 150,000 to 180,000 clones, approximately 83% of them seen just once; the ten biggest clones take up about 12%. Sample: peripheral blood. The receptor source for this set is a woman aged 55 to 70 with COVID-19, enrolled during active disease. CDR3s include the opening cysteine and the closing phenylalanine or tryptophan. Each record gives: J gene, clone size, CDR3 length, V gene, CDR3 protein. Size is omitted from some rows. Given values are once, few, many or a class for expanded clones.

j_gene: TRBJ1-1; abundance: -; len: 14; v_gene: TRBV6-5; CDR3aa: CASRRATGGLQAFF
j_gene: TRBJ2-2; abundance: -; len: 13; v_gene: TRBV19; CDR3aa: CASSIVATGELFF
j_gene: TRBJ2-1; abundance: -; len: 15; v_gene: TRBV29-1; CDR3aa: CSVLGLAVTYNEQFF
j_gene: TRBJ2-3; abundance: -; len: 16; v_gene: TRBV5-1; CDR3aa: CASSLRPAGGTDTQYF
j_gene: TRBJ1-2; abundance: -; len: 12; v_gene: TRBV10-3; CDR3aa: CAISESQGANTF
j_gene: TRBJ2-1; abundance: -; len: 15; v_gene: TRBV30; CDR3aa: CACLPPGQGGDEQFF
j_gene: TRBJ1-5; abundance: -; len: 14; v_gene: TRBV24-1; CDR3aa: CATNLRVGNQPQHF
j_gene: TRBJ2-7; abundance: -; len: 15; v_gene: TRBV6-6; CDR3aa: CASSYSASGSHEQYF
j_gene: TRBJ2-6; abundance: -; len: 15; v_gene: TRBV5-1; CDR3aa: CASSRDFSGANVLTF
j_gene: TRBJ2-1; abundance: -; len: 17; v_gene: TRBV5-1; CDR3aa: CASSLEPSGGASNEQFF
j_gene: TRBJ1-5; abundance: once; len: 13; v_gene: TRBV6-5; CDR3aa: CASKPQGARPQHF
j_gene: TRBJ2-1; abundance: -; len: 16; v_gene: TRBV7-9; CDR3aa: CASRELAGEGVNEQFF
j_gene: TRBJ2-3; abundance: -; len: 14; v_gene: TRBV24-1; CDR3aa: CATRGDRGTDTQYF
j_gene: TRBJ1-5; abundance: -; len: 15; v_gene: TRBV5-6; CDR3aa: CASSWWGVSNQPQHF
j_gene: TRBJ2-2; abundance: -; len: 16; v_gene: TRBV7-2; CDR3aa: CASSEGLAGVTGELFF
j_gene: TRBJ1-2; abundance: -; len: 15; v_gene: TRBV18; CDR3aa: CASSHSTGVRYGYTF
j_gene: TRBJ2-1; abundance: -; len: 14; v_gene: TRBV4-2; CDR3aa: CASSQATEAYEQFF
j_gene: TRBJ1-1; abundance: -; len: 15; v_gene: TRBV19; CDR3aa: CASSLRQGRSTEAFF
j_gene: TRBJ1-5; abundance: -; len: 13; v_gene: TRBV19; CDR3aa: CACLRGPGQPQHF
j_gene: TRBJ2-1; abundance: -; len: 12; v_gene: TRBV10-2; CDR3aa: CASSRVSNEQFF
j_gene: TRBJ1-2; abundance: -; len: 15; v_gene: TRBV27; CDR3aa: CASSFGRDRGYGYTF
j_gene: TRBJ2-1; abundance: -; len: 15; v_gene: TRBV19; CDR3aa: CASSVAGTSGNEQFF
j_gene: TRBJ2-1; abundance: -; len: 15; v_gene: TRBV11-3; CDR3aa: CASSTSGSSYNEQFF
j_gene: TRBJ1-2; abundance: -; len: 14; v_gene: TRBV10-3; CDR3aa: CAIRLQGGNYGYTF
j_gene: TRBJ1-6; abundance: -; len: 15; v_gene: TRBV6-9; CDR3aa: CASSYSGGRDSPLHF
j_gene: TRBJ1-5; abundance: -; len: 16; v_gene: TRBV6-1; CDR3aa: CASSAGRDRSNQPQHF